Below, 24 T cell receptor beta chains from the same sample are listed, as sequenced in a study of T cells in Graves' hyperthyroidism and ophthalmopathy (dated by TCRdb to between 2018 and 2021). Library preparation used multiplex PCR. Sequencing instrument: Illumina HiSeq 2000. Amplification of TCR beta CDR3 regions was carried out from RNA transcripts. For the first round of RT-PCR on the TCR CDR3, the HTBI primer set was used together with the Qiagen OneStep RT-PCR kit. TCRdb cleaned the public reads at Q25 with fastp, built clones with MiXCR and kept in-frame beta chains. Every distinct CDR3 protein forms one entry, paired with its most common genes and DNA. For this sample there are roughly 650,000 distinct CDR3 sequences; more than 15% appear just once. 2.5% to 4% of the sample is in the top ten clones. Sequenced material: blood. The receptors shown here come from a woman between 40 and 55 years old with Graves' ophthalmopathy.

The CDR3 loop is CSVERVVGVGSEQYF. The DNA for the CDR3 is TGCAGCGTTGAACGCGTAGTCGGGGTCGGGAGCGAGCAGTACTTC. The chain couples TRBV29-1 to TRBJ2-7, with TRBD2 as a possible D gene (6 bases). CDR3 length: 15 amino acids. V was shortened by 2 bases and J by 6 bases, with 20 bases between the two germline ends. Germline-derived CDR1 and CDR2 are SQVTM and ANQGSEA.

This clonotype was counted at least ten times. The V call is TRBV6-1, the J call TRBJ1-5, with a tentative D call TRBD1 (6 bases). Germline values: CDR1 MNHNS, CDR2 SASEGT. Trimming took off 6 bases at V and 1 base at J, with 13 bases between the two ends. This CDR3 comprises 15 residues. CDR3 sequence (DNA): TGTGCCAGCAGGAATTCCGGGACAAGCAATCAGCCCCAGCATTTT. Amino acids: CASRNSGTSNQPQHF.

This clonotype occurred a few times. The gene calls are TRBV19 and TRBJ2-7, with D perhaps TRBD2 (6 bases). V shed 4 bases and J shed 3 bases, with 13 bases lying between them. The CDR3 has 14 residues. Germline assignment: CDR1 LNHDA and CDR2 SQIVND (reference sequence). CDR3 nucleotides: TGTGCCAGTAGTAAAGGAGGGTACGGCTACGAGCAGTACTTC. Translation: CASSKGGYGYEQYF.

This chain connects TRBV3-1 to TRBJ2-2, with 8 bases identical to TRBD1. CDR1 and CDR2 from the germline V gene are LGHDT and YNNKEL (reference sequence). The CDR3 loop spans 16 amino acids. V was pared by 7 bases and J by 1 base, with 8 bases of the junction left unmatched. This CDR3 is CASTPAGTGNTGELFF. The DNA of the CDR3 is TGTGCCAGCACCCCGGCGGGGACAGGGAACACCGGGGAGCTGTTTTTT.

This clonotype has at least ten counts. CDR3 loop: CASSPGEPRNNEQFF. For the CDR3, the DNA is TGTGCCAGCTCACCGGGGGAACCGAGAAACAATGAGCAGTTCTTC. The chain uses TRBV18 and TRBJ2-1; D may correspond to TRBD1 or TRBD2 (5 bases each). Germline V lookup: CDR1 KGHSH, CDR2 LQKENI. The CDR3 loop spans 15 amino acids. V was clipped by 3 bases and J by 5 bases, with 14 bases between them.

Ten or more counts support this clonotype. This chain links TRBV28 with TRBJ2-1, with TRBD1 as a possible D gene (5 bases). This CDR3 spans 13 amino acids. With 5 bases removed from V and 5 bases from J, the gap between germline ends came to 10 bases. CDR1 is MDHEN and CDR2 is SYDVKM in the germline V gene. The CDR3 bases are TGTGCCAGCAGTATTCGACAGAACAATGAGCAGTTCTTC. It translates to CASSIRQNNEQFF.

This clonotype came up many times. CDR3 sequence (DNA): TGTGCCAGCAACAAGGGACAATTTTACGAGCAGTACTTC. It is translated as CASNKGQFYEQYF. This chain uses TRBV2 with TRBJ2-7; a weak D match, TRBD1 (6 bases). V was shortened by 7 bases and J by 4 bases, with 14 bases between the two germline ends. This CDR3 has 13 residues. In germline, CDR1 is SNHLY, CDR2 FYNNEI. The complete variable domain, with remaining parts taken from reference TRBV2 and TRBJ2-7, reads EPEVTQTPSHQVTQMGQEVILRCVPISNHLYFYWYRQILGQKVEFLVSFYNNEISEKSEIFDDQFSVERPDGSNFTLKIRSTKLEDSAMYFCASNKGQFYEQYFGPGTRLTVT.

This clonotype was seen at least ten times. V gene TRBV18 combines with J gene TRBJ1-2, with D unresolved. Germline V gives CDR1 KGHSH, CDR2 LQKENI. The CDR3 spans 13 residues. The V gene lost 3 bases and the J gene lost 0 bases, with 5 bases spanning the gap. The CDR3: CASSPAANYGYTF. The CDR3 DNA sequence: TGTGCCAGCTCACCGGCAGCTAACTATGGCTACACCTTC.

This chain connects TRBV24-1 to TRBJ2-1; no clear D gene. CDR1 KGHDR and CDR2 SFDVKD come from the germline V gene. V was shortened by 6 bases and J by 8 bases, with 7 bases between the two germline ends. This CDR3 is 11 amino acids long. The CDR3, as DNA: TGTGCCACCAGTCAGTACGATGAGCAGTTCTTC. This translates into CATSQYDEQFF.

This clonotype was picked up many times. The chain recombines TRBV2 with TRBJ1-4; tentatively, D is TRBD1 (5 bases). This CDR3 is 14 amino acids long. CDR1 is SNHLY, CDR2 FYNNEI, per germline. V dropped 4 bases and J dropped 7 bases, with 13 bases sitting between them. CDR3 protein: CASSGRRGPEKLFF. The CDR3 bases are TGTGCCAGCAGTGGTCGGAGGGGTCCTGAAAAACTGTTTTTT.

In this sample, this clonotype turned up many times. The V call is TRBV20-1, the J call TRBJ1-1, with 8 bases fitting TRBD1. This CDR3 has 14 residues. Per germline, CDR1 DFQATT and CDR2 SNEGSKA (reference sequence). V lost 6 bases to trimming and J lost 6 bases; unmatched junction nucleotides: 12. Here the CDR3 reads CSARTGRELAEAFF. In DNA, the CDR3 is TGCAGTGCCAGGACAGGGAGGGAGTTGGCTGAAGCTTTCTTT.

This clonotype has a handful of counts. The CDR3 nucleotides are TGTGCCAGCAGCTCAAGGGGTACGTCAGACTATGGCTACACCTTC. Its translation is CASSSRGTSDYGYTF. The chain is built from TRBV7-9 and TRBJ1-2, with D tentatively TRBD1 (5 bases). The CDR3 covers 15 residues. Germline CDR1 is SEHNR and CDR2 is FQNEAQ (reference sequence). V lost 4 bases to trimming and J lost 3 bases, with 15 bases between them.

This clonotype occurred once. The V call is TRBV2, the J call TRBJ1-5; 8 nucleotides match TRBD1. J was trimmed by 4 bases and V by 4 bases; bases with no gene match: 3. CDR3 length equals 14 residues. CDR1 and CDR2 from the germline V gene are SNHLY and FYNNEI. CDR3 amino acids: CASSADRVNQPQHF. The CDR3 DNA reads TGTGCCAGCAGTGCGGACAGGGTAAATCAGCCCCAGCATTTT.

This clonotype was observed a handful of times. The chain recombines TRBV2 with TRBJ1-6; TRBD1 might be the D (5 bases). The CDR3 is 14 amino acids. The germline V gene has CDR1 SNHLY and CDR2 FYNNEI. V dropped 10 bases and J dropped 5 bases, with 15 bases sitting between them. CDR3 nucleotide sequence: TGTGCCAAATCCCCGGGACGAAATAATTCACCCCTCCACTTT. Translated: CAKSPGRNNSPLHF.

On this clonotype: This could be a read error, since a much larger clone is one nucleotide away. The chain is built from TRBV20-1 and TRBJ2-1, with 11 bases lining up with TRBD2. CDR1 is DFQATT, CDR2 SNEGSKA, per germline (reference sequence). The CDR3 length is 18 residues. CDR3 sequence (DNA): TGCAGTGCTAGAGATCTTCATACTAGCGGGGGTCCCTACAATAAGCAGTTCTTC. It codes for CSARDLHTSGGPYNKQFF.

This clonotype was counted only a few times. The chain links TRBV7-9 to TRBJ1-1, with D tentatively TRBD1 (5 bases). V was shortened by 1 base and J by 5 bases, with 14 bases between the two germline ends. Germline assignment: CDR1 SEHNR and CDR2 FQNEAQ (reference sequence). The CDR3 sequence is 15 residues long. This chain's CDR3 is CASSLGIPGATEAFF. For the CDR3, the DNA is TGTGCCAGCAGCTTAGGCATCCCTGGGGCAACTGAAGCTTTCTTT. Based on the CDR3 plus reference TRBV7-9 and TRBJ1-1, the full variable domain is DTGVSQNPRHKITKRGQNVTFRCDPISEHNRLYWYRQTLGQGPEFLTYFQNEAQLEKSRLLSDRFSAERPKGSFSTLEIQRTEQGDSAMYLCASSLGIPGATEAFFGQGTRLTVV.

This clonotype showed up just a few times. The rearrangement joins TRBV29-1 to TRBJ2-2, with unresolved D. Trimming left V 3 bases short and J 5 bases short, with 7 bases between. Germline V gene data show CDR1 as SQVTM and CDR2 as ANQGSEA. There are 12 residues in the CDR3. The CDR3, as DNA: TGCAGCGTTGACAGCCTTACCGGGGAGCTGTTTTTT. Translating it yields CSVDSLTGELFF.

This clonotype has more than one count but fewer than ten. The chain couples TRBV29-1 to TRBJ2-3; D possibly corresponds to TRBD1 (5 bases). The CDR3 runs 14 residues. Germline loops: CDR1 SQVTM, CDR2 ANQGSEA. The V end was cut by 4 bases, the J end by 2 bases, with 13 bases between. CDR3 DNA: TGCAGCGTTGGGGGCTGGGGTTTCACAGATACGCAGTATTTT. This gives the protein CSVGGWGFTDTQYF.

A few counts support this clonotype. The V gene is TRBV7-8, the J gene TRBJ2-3; a possible D gene is TRBD2 (5 bases). Trimming shortened V by 0 bases and J by 3 bases, and 10 bases separated the two germline ends. The CDR3 extends over 15 amino acids. Per the germline V gene, CDR1 is SGHVS and CDR2 is FQNEAQ. For the CDR3, the DNA is TGTGCCAGCAGCTTAGCTTTAGCGTTAACAGATACGCAGTATTTT. Residues: CASSLALALTDTQYF.

The J gene is TRBJ2-1, the V gene TRBV7-8; D not certain. V was shortened by 0 bases and J by 2 bases, with 8 bases between the two germline ends. Germline CDR1 and CDR2: SGHVS and FQNEAQ. The CDR3 has 15 amino acids. As DNA, the CDR3 is TGTGCCAGCAGCTTAGCGCGTCCACCCTACAATGAGCAGTTCTTC. This sequence encodes CASSLARPPYNEQFF. The full variable domain, with the rest looked up from reference TRBV7-8 and TRBJ2-1, is GAGVSQSPRYKVAKRGQDVALRCDPISGHVSLFWYQQALGQGPEFLTYFQNEAQLDKSGLPSDRFFAERPEGSVSTLKIQRTQQEDSAVYLCASSLARPPYNEQFFGPGTRLTVL.

V is TRBV6-1 and J is TRBJ2-1, with 10 bases that match TRBD2. This CDR3 has 15 residues. Germline CDR1 reads MNHNS; CDR2 reads SASEGT. Germline trimming cut 5 bases from V and 5 bases from J; bases unmatched to any gene: 6. The CDR3 sequence: CASSPKRGGNNEQFF. The CDR3 DNA reads as TGTGCCAGCAGTCCCAAGCGGGGGGGAAACAATGAGCAGTTCTTC.

This rearrangement joins TRBV27 to TRBJ2-7; D assignment may be TRBD1 or TRBD2 (6 bases each). The CDR3 sequence is 14 residues long. The germline V and J ends were trimmed by 6 bases and 4 bases, with 16 bases remaining between them. Germline CDR1 MNHEY, CDR2 SMNVEV (reference sequence). The CDR3 reads CASRITGASYEQYF. As DNA, the CDR3 is TGTGCCAGCAGGATTACGGGGGCTAGTTACGAGCAGTACTTC.

In this sample, this clonotype turned up many times. This sequence joins TRBV7-6 and TRBJ1-2; the match to TRBD1 covers 10 bases. V trimming: 5 bases; J trimming: 8 bases; junction bases outside the gene matches: 14. The CDR3 runs to 16 residues. CDR1 is SGHVS and CDR2 is FNYEAQ in the germline V gene. The chain's CDR3 is CASSPYELGTGDGYTF. CDR3 sequence (DNA): TGTGCCAGCAGCCCCTATGAATTAGGGACAGGGGACGGCTACACCTTC.

This clonotype was counted many times. This chain joins TRBV12-3 or TRBV12-4 and TRBJ1-5, with 7 nucleotides matching TRBD1. This CDR3 is built from 13 residues. V lost 6 bases and J lost 4; bases outside the gene matches: 3. The CDR3 nucleotides are TGTGCCAGCAGCCAACAGGGGAATCAGCCCCAGCATTTT. This encodes CASSQQGNQPQHF.